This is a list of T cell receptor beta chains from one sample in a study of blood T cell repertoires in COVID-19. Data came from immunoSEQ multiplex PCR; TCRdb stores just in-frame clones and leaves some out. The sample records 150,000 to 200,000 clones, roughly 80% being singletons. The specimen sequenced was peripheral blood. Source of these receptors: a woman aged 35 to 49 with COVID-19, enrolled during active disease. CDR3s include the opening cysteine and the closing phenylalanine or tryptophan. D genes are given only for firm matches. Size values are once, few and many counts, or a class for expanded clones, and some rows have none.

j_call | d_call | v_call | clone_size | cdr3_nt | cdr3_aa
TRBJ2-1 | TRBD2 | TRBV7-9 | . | TGTGCCAGCAGCCCCGGGACTAGCGGGAGTACCAATGAGCAGTTCTTC | CASSPGTSGSTNEQFF
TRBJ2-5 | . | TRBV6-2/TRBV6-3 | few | TGTGCCAGCAGTTACAAGGGGGAGACCCAGTACTTC | CASSYKGETQYF
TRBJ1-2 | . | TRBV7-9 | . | TGTGCCAGCAGCTTATGGGTGGAGGGATCTGGCTACACCTTC | CASSLWVEGSGYTF
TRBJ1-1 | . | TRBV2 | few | TGTGCCAGCAGTGCTGACCCGAGGTGGAACACTGAAGCTTTCTTT | CASSADPRWNTEAFF
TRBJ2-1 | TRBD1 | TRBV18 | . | TGTGCCAGCTCACCACCGACAGGGCCGATTGGGCAGTTCTTC | CASSPPTGPIGQFF
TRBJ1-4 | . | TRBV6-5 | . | TGTGCCAGCACTCCGGGGGGGTCAACTAATGAAAAACTGTTTTTT | CASTPGGSTNEKLFF
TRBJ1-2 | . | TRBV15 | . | TGTGCCACCAGCAGAGAAAGGACAGCGTCCTATGGCTACACCTTC | CATSRERTASYGYTF
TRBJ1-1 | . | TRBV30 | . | TGTGCCTGGATTTTTGCAGGGCTGAACACTGAAGCTTTCTTT | CAWIFAGLNTEAFF
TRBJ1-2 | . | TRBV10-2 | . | TGCGCCAGCAACCAGGGCCGAGGCTATGGCTACACCTTC | CASNQGRGYGYTF
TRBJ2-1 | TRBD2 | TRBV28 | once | TGTGCCAGCAGAACCAACTTCAAAGCGGGATTAGGCGATGAGCAGTTCTTC | CASRTNFKAGLGDEQFF
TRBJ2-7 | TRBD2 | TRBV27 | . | TGTGCCAGCAGGCCTCTAGCGGGAGTTCACGAGCAGTACTTC | CASRPLAGVHEQYF
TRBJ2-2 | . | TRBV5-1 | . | TGCGCCAGCAGCTTGGCCGGGATGGAGACCGGGGAGCTGTTTTTT | CASSLAGMETGELFF
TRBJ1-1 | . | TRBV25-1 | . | TGTGCCAGCAGTGAATGGCGCGGGGGTCAGGGCACTGAAGCTTTCTTT | CASSEWRGGQGTEAFF
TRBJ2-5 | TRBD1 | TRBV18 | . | TGTGCCAGCTCATCTCGACGGACAGGGCAAGAGACCCAGTACTTC | CASSSRRTGQETQYF
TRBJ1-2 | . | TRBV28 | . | TGTGCCAGTGAAGGACTCGGCAGTGGCTACACCTTC | CASEGLGSGYTF
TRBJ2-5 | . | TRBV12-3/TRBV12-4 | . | TGTGCCAGCAGTTACAGGGTCCAAGAGACCCAGTACTTC | CASSYRVQETQYF
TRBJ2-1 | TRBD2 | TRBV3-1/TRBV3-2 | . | TGTGCCAGCAGCCAACAACTAGCGGGAGGGCCTCGCTCCTACAATGAGCAGTTCTTC | CASSQQLAGGPRSYNEQFF
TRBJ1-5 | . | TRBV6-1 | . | TGTGCCAGCAGTGAAGTCCCGGGAGGGTTAGGTCAGCCCCAGCATTTT | CASSEVPGGLGQPQHF
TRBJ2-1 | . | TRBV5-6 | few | TGTGCCAGCAGCTTGAGAAGTCTTGAGGGACTTCTTTACAATGAGCAGTTCTTC | CASSLRSLEGLLYNEQFF
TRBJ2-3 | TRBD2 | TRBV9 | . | TGTGCCAGCAGCCCTCCCTCTGCGGGGGGTTCTCCTACGCAGTATTTT | CASSPPSAGGSPTQYF
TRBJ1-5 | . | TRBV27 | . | TGTGCCAGCAGACAGGGTTACAATCAGCCCCAGCATTTT | CASRQGYNQPQHF
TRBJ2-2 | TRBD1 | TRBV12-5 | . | TGTGCTAGTGATGGGGACAGGTCGAACACCGGGGAGCTGTTTTTT | CASDGDRSNTGELFF
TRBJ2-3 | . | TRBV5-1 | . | TGCGCCAGCAGCAACAACGCAGATACGCAGTATTTT | CASSNNADTQYF
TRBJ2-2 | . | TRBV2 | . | TGTGCCAGCAGTGAGGTGCGCGCGAACACCGGGGAGCTGTTTTTT | CASSEVRANTGELFF
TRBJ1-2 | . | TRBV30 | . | TGTGCCTGGAGTGTTGGGCAGGGGATCAAAAGTCTGAGCTATGGCTACACCTTC | CAWSVGQGIKSLSYGYTF
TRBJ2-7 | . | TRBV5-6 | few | TGTGCCAGCAGCCTCCGGTCCTACGAGCAGTACTTC | CASSLRSYEQYF
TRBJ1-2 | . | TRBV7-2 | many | TGTGCCAGCAGCCCCTCTGGGGGGTTCAATGGCTACACCTTC | CASSPSGGFNGYTF
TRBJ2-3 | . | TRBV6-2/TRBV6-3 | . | TGTGCCAGCAGTTTAAGCGGAATCACAGATACGCAGTATTTT | CASSLSGITDTQYF
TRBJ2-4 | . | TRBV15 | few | TGTGCCACCAGCAGAGGGTCAGGGCAAAACATTCAGTACTTC | CATSRGSGQNIQYF
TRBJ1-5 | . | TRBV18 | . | TGTGCCAGCTCGCAACAGGATCCCAATCAGCCCCAGCATTTT | CASSQQDPNQPQHF
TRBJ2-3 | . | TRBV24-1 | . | TGTGCCACCTCCGCTCGATCGGGGAACACAGATACGCAGTATTTT | CATSARSGNTDTQYF
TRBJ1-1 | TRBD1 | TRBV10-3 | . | TGTGCCATCAGAGACGGACAGGTGCGAGACGCTTTCTTT | CAIRDGQVRDAFF
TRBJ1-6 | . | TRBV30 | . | TGTGCCTGGAGTGGGGGGGATGGGGCACCCCTCCACTTT | CAWSGGDGAPLHF
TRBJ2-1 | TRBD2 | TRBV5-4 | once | TGTGCCAGCAGCTTCCCCGGGACTAGTCTGAATGAGCAGTTCTTC | CASSFPGTSLNEQFF
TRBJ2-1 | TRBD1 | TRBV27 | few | TGTGCCACTCAGACAGGGGGCTTTAGAGGGAATGAGCAGTTCTTC | CATQTGGFRGNEQFF
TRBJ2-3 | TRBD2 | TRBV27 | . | TGTGCCAGCAGTTTAATCGGGACTAGCGGACGCACAGATACGCAGTATTTT | CASSLIGTSGRTDTQYF
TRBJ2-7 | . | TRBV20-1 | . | TGCAGTGCTACTGACGGTGCGGGGTACGAGCAGTACTTC | CSATDGAGYEQYF
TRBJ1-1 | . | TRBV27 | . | TGTGCCAGCAGTTTTGTAGGGGCAGGGAACACTGAAGCTTTCTTT | CASSFVGAGNTEAFF
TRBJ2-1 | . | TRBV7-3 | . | TGTGCCAGCAGCTTGGCGGAGAACAATGAGCAGTTCTTC | CASSLAENNEQFF
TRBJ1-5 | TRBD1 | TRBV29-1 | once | TGCAGCACTCACTTCAGGGGGCTTAGCAATCAGCCCCAGCATTTT | CSTHFRGLSNQPQHF
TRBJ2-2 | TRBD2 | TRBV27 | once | TGTGCCAGCAGTCCTCTAGCGGGGGCCGGCGGGGAGCTGTTTTTT | CASSPLAGAGGELFF
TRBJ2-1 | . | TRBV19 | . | TGTGCCAGTAGTATAGACGGGTGGAGCTCCTACAATGAGCAGTTCTTC | CASSIDGWSSYNEQFF
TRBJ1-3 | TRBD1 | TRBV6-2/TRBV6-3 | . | TGTGCCAGCAGTGGGACAGGGCGCGGAAACACCATATATTTT | CASSGTGRGNTIYF
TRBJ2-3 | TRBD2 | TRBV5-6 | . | TGTGCCAGCAGCGCTGGACTAGCGGGGAGATTAGATACGCAGTATTTT | CASSAGLAGRLDTQYF
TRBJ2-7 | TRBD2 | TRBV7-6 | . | TGTGCCAGCAGCCTCGGGACTAGCGGACCCTACGAGCAGTACTTC | CASSLGTSGPYEQYF
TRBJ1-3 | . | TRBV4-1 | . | TGCGCCAGCACAAAGGGGGTTCAGTCGGACACCATATATTTT | CASTKGVQSDTIYF
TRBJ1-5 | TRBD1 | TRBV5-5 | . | TGTGCCAGCAGCACCGGACAGGCACAGCCCCAGCATTTT | CASSTGQAQPQHF
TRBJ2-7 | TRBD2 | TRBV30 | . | TGTGCCTGGAGTCTTGGGACTAGCGGATACGAGCAGTACTTC | CAWSLGTSGYEQYF
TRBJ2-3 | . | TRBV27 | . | TGTGCCAGCAGCCCACGACTAGACACTAGGCCCCGAGGGCAGTATTTT | CASSPRLDTRPRGQYF
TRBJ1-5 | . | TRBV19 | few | TGTGCCAGTAGCCCGGAAGACAGAGGCAATCAGCCCCAGCATTTT | CASSPEDRGNQPQHF
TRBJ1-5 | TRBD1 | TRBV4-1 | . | TGCGCCAGCAGCCAAGGGGAACAGGGGGCTCAGCCCCAGCATTTT | CASSQGEQGAQPQHF
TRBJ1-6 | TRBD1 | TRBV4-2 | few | TGTGCCAGCAGCCCCCAAGGAGGAGGACAGGGGAATTCACCCCTCCACTTT | CASSPQGGGQGNSPLHF
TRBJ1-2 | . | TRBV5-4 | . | TGTGCCAGCAGCTTGTACCTGACAGAGGATGGCTACACCTTC | CASSLYLTEDGYTF
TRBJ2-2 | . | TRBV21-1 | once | TGTGCCAGCACTACGACAGGGGGCGTGCCCGGGGAGCTGTTTTTT | CASTTTGGVPGELFF
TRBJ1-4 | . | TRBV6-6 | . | TGTGCCAGCAGTTACCGGGGGTCTAATGAAAAACTGTTTTTT | CASSYRGSNEKLFF
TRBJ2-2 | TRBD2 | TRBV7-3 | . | TGTGCCAGCAGTAGAGCTAGCGGGGGGGCCCACACCGGGGAGCTGTTTTTT | CASSRASGGAHTGELFF
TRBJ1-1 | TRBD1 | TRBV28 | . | TGTGCCAGCAGCTACCAGGACAGGACGCGGATCTTT | CASSYQDRTRIF
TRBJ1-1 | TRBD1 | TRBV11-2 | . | TGTGCCAGCAGCCCAGGGTGGGGACAGGGGAACACTGAAGCTTTCTTT | CASSPGWGQGNTEAFF